The TCR beta chain under discussion was sequenced for a study of cytomegalovirus exposure and HLA in healthy donors. Whole-study findings and limits: Likely technical artifact: a cluster of highly shared sequence variants.

PCR primers comprised 60 Vbeta and 13 Jbeta primers. Libraries were prepared by immunoSEQ multiplex PCR; TCRdb keeps only in-frame clonotypes and omits some of them. The data show under 200,000 clones, with approximately 71% seen just once and 4% to 5.5% held by the top ten. V was cut by 0 bases and J by 13 bases, with 13 bases left in between. Per the germline V gene, CDR1 is SGHDN and CDR2 is FVKESK. The CDR3 covers 12 residues. A word on this clone: What it binds is unknown.

This sequence originates from a woman under 30 in good health and CMV-seropositive. Source material: PBMCs. The rearrangement joins TRBV14 to TRBJ2-7, with unresolved D. The CDR3 bases are TGTGCCAGCAGCCAAGAGAACTCATGGAGATACTTC. This codes for CASSQENSWRYF. Together with reference TRBV14 and TRBJ2-7, the CDR3 gives the full variable domain: EAGVTQFPSHSVIEKGQTVTLRCDPISGHDNLYWYRRVMGKEIKFLLHFVKESKQDESGMPNNRFLAERTGGTYSTLKVQPAELEDSGVYFCASSQENSWRYFGPGTRLTVT.